This entry lists 22 T cell receptor beta chains sequenced from one sample in a study of cytomegalovirus exposure and HLA in healthy donors. In the PCR, 60 Vbeta and 13 Jbeta primers were used. Method: immunoSEQ multiplex PCR; TCRdb's copy keeps in-frame clones and lacks some. The table lists approximately 190,000 clones, roughly 80% of them singletons. The source material was PBMCs. These receptors all come from a man aged 35 to 55 in good health and CMV-seropositive.

This chain links TRBV10-2 with TRBJ1-5; no clear D. Germline-derived CDR1 and CDR2 are WSHSY and SAAADI. The CDR3 covers 14 residues. Trimming removed 6 bases at V and 2 bases at J, with 11 bases between. The CDR3 region is CASSGRSGNQPQHF. The CDR3 coding sequence is TGCGCCAGCAGCGGGAGATCGGGCAATCAGCCCCAGCATTTT.

This clone was counted once. This chain uses TRBV7-3 with TRBJ2-7, with 8 bases lining up with TRBD2. The CDR3 runs 13 residues. J was trimmed by 7 bases and V by 0 bases; bases with no gene match: 2. Germline V gene sequence: CDR1 SGHTA, CDR2 FQGTGA. The CDR3 DNA reads TGTGCCAGCAGCTTAACGTCGGGGGGGGAGCAGTACTTC. Protein: CASSLTSGGEQYF.

The rearrangement links TRBV12-5 to TRBJ1-4; D is ambiguous. With 5 bases removed from V and 6 bases from J, the gap between germline ends came to 4 bases. This CDR3 comprises 11 residues. Germline CDR1 reads LGHNT; CDR2 reads FRNRAP. In DNA, the CDR3 is TGTGCTAGTGGTGCGTATGAAAAACTGTTTTTT. Translating it yields CASGAYEKLFF.

V is TRBV7-2 and J is TRBJ2-2; the D is unclear. V was trimmed by 1 base and J by 7 bases, leaving 10 bases between them. From germline, CDR1 is SGHTA and CDR2 FQGNSA. This CDR3 comprises 14 residues. CDR3 nucleotide sequence: TGTGCCAGCAGCTTAGTTTCCCGCTACGGGGAGCTGTTTTTT. Protein: CASSLVSRYGELFF. Combining the CDR3 with reference TRBV7-2 and TRBJ2-2 gives the whole variable domain GAGVSQSPSNKVTEKGKDVELRCDPISGHTALYWYRQSLGQGLEFLIYFQGNSAPDKSGLPSDRFSAERTGGSVSTLTIQRTQQEDSAVYLCASSLVSRYGELFFGEGSRLTVL.

The chain is built from TRBV18 and TRBJ1-2; 12 nucleotides align to TRBD1. Germline values: CDR1 KGHSH, CDR2 LQKENI. The ends lost 4 bases at V and 4 bases at J; junction bases unmatched: 13. The CDR3 sequence is 18 residues long. The CDR3 is CASSLRGTGGDLPYGYTF. CDR3 DNA: TGTGCCAGCTCACTGCGAGGGACAGGGGGCGACCTCCCCTATGGCTACACCTTC. The full variable domain, its missing parts supplied by reference TRBV18 and TRBJ1-2, is NAGVMQNPRHLVRRRGQEARLRCSPMKGHSHVYWYRQLPEEGLKFMVYLQKENIIDESGMPKERFSAEFPKEGPSILRIQQVVRGDSAAYFCASSLRGTGGDLPYGYTFGSGTRLTVV.

V gene TRBV9 combines with J gene TRBJ1-3; a weak D match, TRBD1 (5 bases). Trimming removed 4 bases from V and 2 bases from J, with 13 bases in between. The V gene's germline CDR1 is SGDLS and CDR2 YYNGEE. The CDR3 totals 15 residues. The CDR3 is CASSLTGGTGNTIYF. CDR3 sequence (DNA): TGTGCCAGCAGCCTGACTGGGGGGACTGGAAACACCATATATTTT.

The V call is TRBV2, the J call TRBJ2-2, with D possibly being TRBD2 (5 bases). V was clipped by 6 bases and J by 6 bases, with 11 bases between them. The germline V gene encodes CDR1 SNHLY and CDR2 FYNNEI. The length of the CDR3 is 13 residues. The CDR3: CASRVEGAGELFF. Written as DNA, the CDR3 is TGTGCCAGCAGAGTTGAGGGAGCCGGGGAGCTGTTTTTT.

The rearrangement joins TRBV5-4 to TRBJ2-2; D is unclear. The CDR3 length is 15 residues. Trimming took 0 bases from V and 6 from J, leaving 12 bases between them. CDR1 is SGHNT, CDR2 YYREEE, per germline (reference sequence). This chain's CDR3 is CASSLGGTSAGELFF. The CDR3 bases are TGTGCCAGCAGCTTGGGTGGAACAAGCGCCGGGGAGCTGTTTTTT.

J is TRBJ2-1 and V is TRBV9; D possibly corresponds to TRBD2 (5 bases). The length of the CDR3 is 13 residues. Between the trimmed V and J ends, which lost 4 bases and 3 bases, there was a span of 8 bases. The germline gives CDR1 SGDLS, CDR2 YYNGEE. CDR3 amino acids: CASSLGLYNEQFF. The CDR3 DNA follows: TGTGCCAGCAGCTTAGGACTCTACAATGAGCAGTTCTTC.

V gene TRBV19 combines with J gene TRBJ1-5; D might be TRBD1 (6 bases). The CDR3 runs to 15 residues. Germline CDR1 LNHDA, CDR2 SQIVND (reference sequence). The V gene lost 5 bases and the J gene lost 3 bases, with 14 bases spanning the gap. CDR3 sequence reads: CASSVAMGANQPQHF. The CDR3 DNA reads as TGTGCCAGTAGTGTGGCAATGGGGGCCAATCAGCCCCAGCATTTT.

V usage is TRBV6-1 and J usage is TRBJ2-7; TRBD1 might be the D (7 bases). V dropped 2 bases and J dropped 3 bases, with 8 bases sitting between them. Germline assignment: CDR1 MNHNS and CDR2 SASEGT. The CDR3 sequence is 13 residues long. CDR3 bases: TGTGCCAGCAGTGAACAGGGGGGCTACGAGCAGTACTTC. Encoded protein: CASSEQGGYEQYF.

V and J are TRBV7-9 and TRBJ2-7; 10 bases are shared with TRBD1. The germline CDR1 and CDR2 sequences are SEHNR and FQNEAQ (reference sequence). The CDR3 is 14 residues long. Trimming at V came to 4 bases and at J to 6 bases, leaving 6 bases not matched to a gene. As DNA, the CDR3 is TGTGCCAGCAGCTCCGGGACAGGGGTCTTCGAGCAGTACTTC. This translates into CASSSGTGVFEQYF.

This clone was detected only a few times. The identical CDR3 is also encoded by other nucleotide sequences in the sample. The chain recombines TRBV7-2 with TRBJ2-7; 8 bases agree with TRBD2. Germline V gene sequence: CDR1 SGHTA, CDR2 FQGNSA. With V trimmed by 3 bases and J by 3 bases, 7 bases remained unmatched. The length of the CDR3 is 15 residues. This CDR3 is CASSFGGGRDYEQYF. The CDR3 DNA reads as TGTGCCAGCAGCTTTGGCGGGGGGAGAGACTACGAGCAGTACTTC.

V and J are TRBV6-5 and TRBJ1-2, with TRBD1 as a possible D gene (5 bases). V gave up 6 bases and J gave up 3 bases, with 14 bases separating them. The CDR3 has 14 residues. CDR1 is MNHEY, CDR2 SVGAGI, per germline. CDR3 sequence reads: CASRARQGDYGYTF. The CDR3 region has the DNA TGTGCCAGCAGGGCGAGGCAGGGCGACTATGGCTACACCTTC.

This chain joins TRBV2 and TRBJ1-1; D remains unclear. Germline lookup yields CDR1 SNHLY and CDR2 FYNNEI. The CDR3 is made up of 11 amino acids. CDR3 sequence (DNA): TGTGAGGCGGAACAGAACACTGAAGCTTTCTTT. Its translation is CEAEQNTEAFF.

This chain joins TRBV6-1 and TRBJ1-4, with 10 positions matching TRBD1. Germline CDR1 MNHNS, CDR2 SASEGT. After removal of 0 bases from V and 10 bases from J, the junction contained 11 bases not matched to a gene. The CDR3 is made up of 17 amino acids. The CDR3: CASSEALGTGVNVKLFF. The CDR3 DNA reads as TGTGCCAGCAGTGAAGCACTTGGGACAGGGGTAAACGTAAAACTGTTTTTT.

CDR3 amino acids: CSVYNRDRGYEQYF. The CDR3, as DNA: TGCAGCGTCTACAACCGGGACAGGGGCTACGAGCAGTACTTC. The chain couples TRBV29-1 to TRBJ2-7; 10 bases are shared with TRBD1. Germline V gene sequence: CDR1 SQVTM, CDR2 ANQGSEA. The CDR3 has 14 amino acids. With V trimmed by 6 bases and J by 3 bases, 8 bases remained unmatched.

The chain has TRBV18 and TRBJ1-2; a possible D gene is TRBD1 (5 bases). From germline, CDR1 is KGHSH and CDR2 LQKENI. Trimming left V 5 bases short and J 6 bases short, with 13 bases between. The CDR3 is 13 amino acids. The CDR3 DNA reads as TGTGCCAGCTCAGGGGGGGATCCGGATGGCTACACCTTC. Translating it yields CASSGGDPDGYTF.

By its share, this clone is hyperexpanded (1% or more). V is TRBV2 and J is TRBJ1-2; D gene uncertain. CDR1 and CDR2 from the germline V gene are SNHLY and FYNNEI. The CDR3 sequence is 12 residues long. V was cut by 1 base and J by 8 bases, with 8 bases left in between. The CDR3 nucleotides read TGTGCCAGCAGTGAAGGGCTCCTGGGCTACACCTTC. Amino acid sequence: CASSEGLLGYTF.

The V and J genes are TRBV6-6 and TRBJ2-2, with D perhaps TRBD1 (6 bases). CDR1 is MNHNY and CDR2 is SVGAGI in the germline V gene (reference sequence). The V gene lost 1 base and the J gene lost 5 bases, with 8 bases spanning the gap. The CDR3 is 14 amino acids. The CDR3 protein is CASSYFGQTGELFF. The CDR3 coding sequence is TGTGCCAGCAGTTACTTCGGACAGACCGGGGAGCTGTTTTTT.

This clone showed up just once. V usage is TRBV5-1 and J usage is TRBJ2-3; 7 bases match TRBD2. There are 15 residues in the CDR3. V gave up 7 bases and J gave up 0 bases; unmatched junction bases: 8. Germline-derived CDR1 and CDR2 are SGHRS and YFSETQ. The CDR3 DNA reads TGCGCCAGCTGCTCCGCGGGGGTTAGCACAGATACGCAGTATTTT. Its protein product is CASCSAGVSTDTQYF.

The chain carries TRBV19 and TRBJ2-5; possible D gene TRBD1, 6 bases. V shed 3 bases and J shed 3 bases, with 8 bases lying between them. This CDR3 comprises 13 residues. From germline, CDR1 is LNHDA and CDR2 SQIVND (reference sequence). The DNA of the CDR3 is TGTGCCAGTAGTATCGAGGGGGAAGAGACCCAGTACTTC. Its protein product is CASSIEGEETQYF.